The rows below give T cell receptor beta chains drawn from one sample of a study of T-cell reconstitution after alpha-beta-depleted transplantation in children. Using its own MiXCR run on the PCR reads, TCRdb lists one record per CDR3 protein. This sample has fewer than 750,000 distinct CDR3 sequences, with 27% found just once. The source material was PBMCs, sampled before TCRalphabeta/CD19-depleted stem cell transplant. The receptors were gathered from a boy younger than two with Wiskott-Aldrich syndrome, due to receive a stem cell transplant. Both conserved end residues are part of each CDR3.

j_gene,v_gene,CDR3aa
TRBJ2-7,TRBV5-6,CASSWGQGAYEQYF
TRBJ1-1,TRBV4-1,CASSQDPHENTEAFF
TRBJ2-3,TRBV7-8,CASSLGQGGLDTQYF
TRBJ2-1,TRBV27,CASSLEPGYEQFF
TRBJ2-7,TRBV27,CASRSTRLATEQYF
TRBJ2-1,TRBV20-1,CSAVASGQSYNEQFF
TRBJ2-1,TRBV24-1,CATSDRYNEQFF
TRBJ2-6,TRBV5-4,CASSLEGQSGANGLTF
TRBJ2-7,TRBV10-3,CAIRPGQGSREQYF
TRBJ2-5,TRBV20-1,CSARTGGETQYF
TRBJ2-7,TRBV20-1,CSARGRPSSYEQYF
TRBJ2-2,TRBV29-1,CSVRRTSGIANTGELFF
TRBJ1-3,TRBV7-6,CASSLVTGAIFSGNTIYF
TRBJ2-7,TRBV5-1,CASSLREKGLSSYEQYF
TRBJ2-6,TRBV5-1,CASGGGAGANVLTF
TRBJ2-1,TRBV6-4,CASSPSTSGTNEQFF
TRBJ2-7,TRBV5-5,CASSLAAGHDSYEQYF
TRBJ1-1,TRBV7-3,CASSLGYGNTEAFF
TRBJ1-2,TRBV13,CASSFRDGANYGYTF
TRBJ1-5,TRBV3-1,CASSQDYSPYQPQHF
TRBJ2-7,TRBV20-1,CSAETIGLAVPLSSYEQYF